These T cell receptor beta chains were read from a single sample in a study of cytomegalovirus exposure and HLA in healthy donors. Using immunoSEQ multiplex PCR, the repertoire was profiled, and TCRdb retains in-frame clones only, with some absent. The sample yields 150,000 to 200,000 clones, 60% to 85% seen once. The sequenced sample was PBMCs. The receptors were gathered from a woman between 45 and 65 years old in good health and CMV-seropositive. Both conserved end residues are part of each CDR3. D genes are given only for firm matches. Rows may omit the clone size; those that give it use once, few, many or a size class.

V: TRBV5-4
D: -
J: TRBJ2-2
size: once
CDR3: CASSSGWGDTGELFF
DNA: TGTGCCAGCAGCTCAGGATGGGGGGACACCGGGGAGCTGTTTTTT

V: TRBV6-1
D: TRBD2
J: TRBJ2-6
size: -
CDR3: CASSELSWGTSGGAFGANVLTF
DNA: TGTGCCAGCAGTGAATTATCTTGGGGAACTAGCGGGGGGGCCTTTGGGGCCAACGTCCTGACTTTC

V: TRBV9
D: TRBD2
J: TRBJ2-3
size: few
CDR3: CASSVWSGGPDTQYF
DNA: TGTGCCAGCAGCGTATGGTCGGGGGGACCAGATACGCAGTATTTT

V: TRBV19
D: -
J: TRBJ2-5
size: -
CDR3: CASNHNPGHKQETQYF
DNA: TGTGCCAGTAACCATAACCCGGGACACAAACAAGAGACCCAGTACTTC

V: TRBV7-2
D: -
J: TRBJ2-2
size: -
CDR3: CAWNLQGAGELFF
DNA: TGTGCCTGGAACCTACAGGGTGCCGGGGAGCTGTTTTTT

V: TRBV27
D: -
J: TRBJ1-6
size: -
CDR3: CASSFLTRQGINSPLHF
DNA: TGTGCCAGCAGTTTCCTGACCCGGCAGGGGATCAATTCACCCCTCCACTTT

V: TRBV10-3
D: -
J: TRBJ2-4
size: -
CDR3: CAISGDEAPQGIQYF
DNA: TGTGCCATCAGTGGCGACGAGGCCCCGCAGGGCATTCAGTACTTC

V: TRBV6-6
D: TRBD1
J: TRBJ1-2
size: -
CDR3: CASNYLGQGINYGYTF
DNA: TGTGCCAGCAACTACCTCGGACAGGGTATAAACTATGGCTACACCTTC

V: TRBV5-4
D: TRBD2
J: TRBJ2-1
size: -
CDR3: CASSWTSGGVTYNEQFF
DNA: TGTGCCAGCAGTTGGACTAGCGGGGGGGTAACCTACAATGAGCAGTTCTTC

V: TRBV7-9
D: -
J: TRBJ2-3
size: -
CDR3: CASSQGRGLYTDMQYF
DNA: TGTGCCAGCAGCCAAGGGCGGGGGCTATACACAGATATGCAGTATTTT

V: TRBV20-1
D: -
J: TRBJ1-1
size: once
CDR3: CSANRNTEAFF
DNA: TGCAGTGCGAACAGGAACACTGAAGCTTTCTTT

V: TRBV5-1
D: -
J: TRBJ2-5
size: -
CDR3: CASSSGAQETQYF
DNA: TGCGCCAGCAGCAGTGGAGCCCAAGAGACCCAGTACTTC